This T cell receptor (beta chain) was sequenced during a study of T cell repertoires in cytomegalovirus infection. The V and J ends lost 2 bases and 2 bases respectively, with 11 bases between them. There are 15 residues in the CDR3. The germline CDR1 and CDR2 sequences are SGHTA and FQGTGA. TCRdb reprocessed the reads with MiXCR, giving one entry per CDR3 protein. The sample consists of 170,000 or so distinct CDR3 sequences, approximately 14% of them appearing once. This clonotype has ten or more counts. The chain is built from TRBV7-3 and TRBJ2-3, with D possibly matching TRBD2 (5 bases). This clonotype was obtained from a human donor in good health (CMV status not recorded). Some clones in this sample may be carry-over from other donors' samples. Source material: PBMCs. The CDR3 DNA follows: TGTGCCAGCAGCTTATACCCTAGCTCCACAGATACGCAGTATTTT. Translating gives CASSLYPSSTDTQYF.